This T cell receptor (beta chain) was retrieved from a study of post-analysis software for immune sequencing data. Prepared libraries of TCR beta cDNA carried unique molecular identifiers. Using its own MiXCR run on the PCR reads, TCRdb lists one record per CDR3 protein. This table holds 750,000 to 950,000 distinct CDR3 sequences, under 70% found once. General observations from the study: Those with multiple sclerosis, the patient group, showed significantly lower normalized Chao1 diversity than controls. With TRBV5-6, TRBV5-1 and TRBV20-1 included, five TRBV segments were more frequent in patients than in controls.

On this clonotype: What it binds is not known.

Trimming cost V 2 bases and J 11 bases, with 9 bases left between them. CDR3 length: 11 amino acids. The TCR sequence derives from a girl aged 10-17 years with multiple sclerosis. Material: blood. The chain links TRBV12-3 or TRBV12-4 to TRBJ1-1, with unresolved D. CDR3 in amino acids: CASSLRAPAFF. CDR3 in DNA: TGTGCCAGCAGTTTACGGGCCCCTGCTTTCTTT.